These 27 T cell receptor beta chains were all obtained from the same sample, sequenced in a study of identical twins. A single record per CDR3 protein comes from TCRdb applying MiXCR to the 5' RACE reads. This table has 450,000 or so distinct CDR3 sequences, approximately 15% appearing once. These data also formed part of another study, on yellow fever vaccine responses in identical twins.

The sequenced sample was CD4+ T cells sorted from blood. The source of these receptors is a woman between 18 and 29 years old in good health.

The rearrangement links TRBV7-9 to TRBJ2-1, with 7 bases lining up with TRBD2. V lost 7 bases, J lost 2 bases, and 8 bases stayed unmatched. This CDR3 has 15 residues. The germline gives CDR1 SEHNR, CDR2 FQNEAQ (reference sequence). CDR3 sequence: CASTHSGGTYNEQFF. The CDR3 coding sequence is TGTGCCAGCACCCATTCCGGGGGGACCTACAATGAGCAGTTCTTC.

This clonotype was found a few times. The chain has TRBV5-1 and TRBJ2-2; D is uncertain. CDR3 length: 15 amino acids. Germline V gene lookup returns CDR1 SGHRS and CDR2 YFSETQ. The ends were cut back, 0 bases at V and 3 bases at J, with 9 bases in the middle. The CDR3 loop reads CASSLARLDTGELFF. The CDR3 coding sequence is TGCGCCAGCAGCTTGGCCCGGTTAGACACCGGGGAGCTGTTTTTT.

This clonotype was seen more than once but under ten times. The rearrangement joins TRBV20-1 to TRBJ2-1; TRBD2 aligns across 7 bases. Germline trimming cut 1 base from V and 6 bases from J; bases unmatched to any gene: 9. The CDR3 has 15 residues. Germline CDR1 reads DFQATT; CDR2 reads SNEGSKA (reference sequence). This CDR3 reads CSARGPSGLGNEQFF. CDR3 bases: TGCAGTGCTAGAGGGCCTAGCGGTCTGGGCAATGAGCAGTTCTTC.

This clonotype was seen many times. The V call is TRBV5-1, the J call TRBJ2-5; 13 bases are shared with TRBD2. Germline V lookup: CDR1 SGHRS, CDR2 YFSETQ. V lost 4 bases, J lost 5 bases, and 8 bases stayed unmatched. This CDR3 is built from 16 residues. This chain's CDR3 is CASSVRLAGGSETQYF. Written as DNA, the CDR3 is TGCGCCAGCAGCGTCCGACTAGCGGGAGGTAGCGAGACCCAGTACTTC.

This clonotype was counted at least ten times. This rearrangement joins TRBV4-3 to TRBJ2-1; 9 bases are a match to TRBD2. The ends lost 0 bases at V and 6 bases at J; junction bases unmatched: 9. The CDR3 is 17 amino acids. CDR1 and CDR2 (germline): LGHNA, YSLEER. Here the CDR3 DNA reads TGCGCCAGCAGCCAAGATTCCAGCGGGAGGCGTGGCAATGAGCAGTTCTTC. Translated, it gives CASSQDSSGRRGNEQFF.

The chain is built from TRBV10-3 and TRBJ2-5, with TRBD2 matching over 8 bases. The CDR3 has 15 amino acids. Per germline, CDR1 ENHRY and CDR2 SYGVKD. Trimming cost V 7 bases and J 2 bases; bases outside gene matches: 9. CDR3 sequence (DNA): TGTGCCATCAATCTCCCGGGGGGGGCTCAAGAGACCCAGTACTTC. This codes for CAINLPGGAQETQYF.

The rearrangement links TRBV6-1 to TRBJ2-2; TRBD1 matches 7 bases. This CDR3 comprises 16 residues. Germline V gene data show CDR1 as MNHNS and CDR2 as SASEGT. The junction had 9 bases not matched to a gene; V was cut back by 4 bases and J by 4 bases. CDR3 in DNA: TGTGCCAGCAGTGCGATACAGGGGATTAGCACCGGGGAGCTGTTTTTT. Translation: CASSAIQGISTGELFF.

This chain uses TRBV3-1 with TRBJ2-5, with TRBD2 as a possible D gene (5 bases). CDR1 LGHDT and CDR2 YNNKEL come from the germline V gene (reference sequence). V lost 1 base and J 4 bases, leaving 10 bases between the germline ends. The CDR3 extends over 14 amino acids. The CDR3 here is CASSQGFGGETQYF. CDR3 DNA sequence: TGTGCCAGCAGCCAAGGTTTCGGAGGAGAGACCCAGTACTTC.

This clonotype was seen more than once but under ten times. This chain links TRBV27 with TRBJ1-3; D gene uncertain. The CDR3 is 13 residues long. Germline V gene data show CDR1 as MNHEY and CDR2 as SMNVEV (reference sequence). V was trimmed by 3 bases and J by 2 bases, leaving 5 bases between them. CDR3 coding DNA: TGTGCCAGCAGTTTTGAGCCTGGAAACACCATATATTTT. Amino acids: CASSFEPGNTIYF.

V and J are TRBV7-2 and TRBJ2-5, with TRBD1 matching 7 bases. CDR1 is SGHTA, CDR2 FQGNSA, per germline. CDR3 size: 16 residues. The J segment lost 2 bases and the V segment lost 11 bases, leaving 17 bases of the junction unmatched. As DNA, the CDR3 is TGTGCCCCTAGACAGGGATGGCTAGGTCCACAAGAGACCCAGTACTTC. As protein: CAPRQGWLGPQETQYF. Full variable domain (remainder filled in from reference TRBV7-2 and TRBJ2-5): GAGVSQSPSNKVTEKGKDVELRCDPISGHTALYWYRQSLGQGLEFLIYFQGNSAPDKSGLPSDRFSAERTGGSVSTLTIQRTQQEDSAVYLCAPRQGWLGPQETQYFGPGTRLLVL.

The V gene is TRBV30, the J gene TRBJ2-3, with a tentative D call TRBD1 (5 bases). This CDR3 is 15 amino acids long. V dropped 7 bases and J dropped 0 bases, with 17 bases sitting between them. CDR1 is GTSNPN, CDR2 SVGIG, per germline (reference sequence). The CDR3 nucleotides read TGTGCCTTTAGCCTCACAGGAAGTAGCACAGATACGCAGTATTTT. It codes for CAFSLTGSSTDTQYF. Looking up the rest from reference TRBV30 and TRBJ2-3 gives the full variable domain: SQTIHQWPATLVQPVGSPLSLECTVEGTSNPNLYWYRQAAGRGLQLLFYSVGIGQISSEVPQNLSASRPQDRQFILSSKKLLLSDSGFYLCAFSLTGSSTDTQYFGPGTRLTVL.

This clonotype was picked up many times. V is TRBV28 and J is TRBJ2-1; D remains ambiguous. This CDR3 has 12 residues. CDR1 and CDR2 from the germline V gene are MDHEN and SYDVKM. Trimming cost V 6 bases and J 3 bases, with 6 bases left between them. CDR3: CASSLLYNEQFF. The CDR3 coding sequence is TGTGCCAGCAGCCTCCTCTACAATGAGCAGTTCTTC.

This clonotype was counted ten times or more. The chain employs TRBV7-9 and TRBJ2-7; 9 bases map to TRBD1. The junction had 13 bases not matched to a gene; V was cut back by 5 bases and J by 5 bases. The CDR3 length is 16 residues. Germline lookup yields CDR1 SEHNR and CDR2 FQNEAQ (reference sequence). CDR3 in amino acids: CASSAGQGLIRDEQYF. In nucleotides, the CDR3 is TGTGCCAGCAGCGCCGGACAGGGGCTTATAAGGGACGAGCAGTACTTC.

This clonotype was recorded a few times. The CDR3 region is CASTTGGTNYGYTF. In DNA, the CDR3 is TGCGCCAGCACCACGGGAGGTACTAACTATGGCTACACCTTC. The chain is built from TRBV5-1 and TRBJ1-2; no clear D. Germline-derived CDR1 and CDR2 are SGHRS and YFSETQ. This CDR3 has 14 amino acids. Trimming took 6 bases from V and 0 from J, leaving 12 bases between them.

The chain combines TRBV7-2 with TRBJ2-5, with TRBD2 matching 8 bases. The CDR3 contains 14 residues. Germline-derived CDR1 and CDR2 are SGHTA and FQGNSA. V shed 7 bases, J shed 2 bases, and the junction held 6 bases outside the gene matches. The CDR3 DNA sequence: TGTGCCAGCAAACGGGGCGGGGGGCAAGAGACCCAGTACTTC. This codes for CASKRGGGQETQYF.

CDR3 sequence: CASSLDRSGIGELFF. Written as DNA, the CDR3 is TGTGCCAGCAGCTTGGACAGGTCGGGGATCGGGGAGCTGTTTTTT. This chain links TRBV7-2 with TRBJ2-2, with 7 bases fitting TRBD1. There are 15 residues in the CDR3. Germline trimming cut 3 bases from V and 7 bases from J; bases unmatched to any gene: 8. Germline CDR1 and CDR2: SGHTA and FQGNSA.

This chain joins TRBV27 and TRBJ2-2, with TRBD2 matching over 11 bases. The CDR3 is 17 residues long. Germline V gives CDR1 MNHEY, CDR2 SMNVEV (reference sequence). V was clipped by 5 bases and J by 3 bases; unmatched bases: 8. CDR3 sequence: CASSPPLAGVYTGELFF. CDR3 DNA sequence: TGTGCCAGCAGTCCGCCACTAGCGGGAGTGTACACCGGGGAGCTGTTTTTT.

About this clonotype: A junction boundary mismatches the germline segment, possibly from a read error. The genes are TRBV11-2 and TRBJ2-3; D ambiguous. Looked up from germline, CDR1 is SGHAT and CDR2 is FQNNGV. This CDR3 has 14 amino acids. The CDR3 DNA sequence: TGTGCCAGCACCTATGAATTGGTCCCAGATTCGCAGTATTTT. Residues: CASTYELVPDSQYF. The variable domain in full, completed from reference TRBV11-2 and TRBJ2-3, reads EAGVAQSPRYKIIEKRQSVAFWCNPISGHATLYWYQQILGQGPKLLIQFQNNGVVDDSQLPKDRFSAERLKGVDSTLKIQPAKLEDSAVYLCASTYELVPDSQYFGPGTRLTVL.

This clonotype was seen only a few times. V usage is TRBV12-3 or TRBV12-4 and J usage is TRBJ2-1, with 10 bases lining up with TRBD2. The CDR3 totals 16 residues. Trimming at V came to 5 bases and at J to 2 bases, leaving 6 bases not matched to a gene. Written as DNA, the CDR3 is TGTGCCAGCAGTCATGGACTAGCGGCGGCCTACAATGAGCAGTTCTTC. It specifies CASSHGLAAAYNEQFF.

There are many counts of this clonotype. This chain links TRBV5-1 with TRBJ2-7, with 8 bases that match TRBD1. This CDR3 has 14 residues. Germline V gene sequence: CDR1 SGHRS, CDR2 YFSETQ. The trim removed 3 bases at V and 2 bases at J, leaving 4 bases unmatched. The CDR3 DNA reads as TGCGCCAGCAGCTCGACAGGGGCTACCTACGAGCAGTACTTC. It is translated as CASSSTGATYEQYF.

This rearrangement joins TRBV6-5 to TRBJ1-6; D perhaps matches TRBD1 (5 bases). Germline V gives CDR1 MNHEY, CDR2 SVGAGI. The CDR3 totals 17 residues. V gave up 4 bases and J gave up 5 bases, with 18 bases separating them. CDR3 loop: CASSSAYQGGDNSPLHF. The CDR3 DNA reads as TGTGCCAGCAGTTCCGCCTACCAGGGAGGTGATAATTCACCCCTCCACTTT.

This clonotype came up a few times. The rearrangement links TRBV24-1 to TRBJ1-4, with TRBD1 identical over 7 bases. Germline V gene lookup returns CDR1 KGHDR and CDR2 SFDVKD. The trim removed 4 bases at V and 5 bases at J, leaving 6 bases unmatched. This CDR3 contains 15 residues. The CDR3 DNA reads TGTGCCACCAGTGAAGGGGACAGCTCGAATGAAAAACTGTTTTTT. It specifies CATSEGDSSNEKLFF.

V gene TRBV23-1 combines with J gene TRBJ2-2, with D maybe TRBD1 (6 bases). TRBV23-1 has ORF status, its function being uncertain. Trimming removed 0 bases from V and 0 bases from J, with 8 bases in between. The CDR3 runs 16 residues. The CDR3 here is CASSQSDRTNTGELFF. The DNA of the CDR3 is TGCGCCAGCAGTCAATCGGACAGAACGAACACCGGGGAGCTGTTTTTT.

V is TRBV4-1 and J is TRBJ2-2; D is unresolved. The CDR3 runs 16 residues. Trimming took 0 bases from V and 2 from J, leaving 10 bases between them. CDR1 and CDR2 from the germline V gene are MGHRA and YSYEKL. The DNA for the CDR3 is TGCGCCAGCAGCCAAGAGTACGGGCGAAACACCGGGGAGCTGTTTTTT. Translated: CASSQEYGRNTGELFF.

This clonotype was seen only a few times. V usage is TRBV29-1 and J usage is TRBJ2-5; 7 bases align to TRBD1. The germline gives CDR1 SQVTM, CDR2 ANQGSEA. V gave up 1 base and J gave up 4 bases; unmatched junction bases: 15. The CDR3 spans 17 residues. The CDR3 sequence is CSVEGAPGTAAGETQYF. The CDR3 nucleotides are TGCAGCGTTGAAGGGGCCCCCGGGACAGCCGCCGGAGAGACCCAGTACTTC.

This clonotype was seen at least ten times. For the CDR3, the DNA is TGCAGCGTTGTGCCGCGGGGGCAAGGCACAGATACGCAGTATTTT. Protein sequence: CSVVPRGQGTDTQYF. This rearrangement joins TRBV29-1 to TRBJ2-3, with D possibly matching TRBD2 (7 bases). Trimming stripped 4 bases from V and 1 base from J, with 15 bases between. CDR3 length: 15 residues. Germline values: CDR1 SQVTM, CDR2 ANQGSEA.

The rearrangement uses TRBV25-1 and TRBJ2-1; TRBD1 matches 10 bases. This CDR3 has 15 residues. Trimming took 5 bases from V and 5 from J; bases not matched to a gene: 6. From germline, CDR1 is MGHDK and CDR2 SYGVNS. Here the CDR3 reads CASSFTGTGDNEQFF. CDR3 nucleotide sequence: TGTGCCAGCAGTTTCACCGGGACAGGGGACAATGAGCAGTTCTTC.